The source of this TCR beta chain is a study of CD8+CD57+ T cells in acquired aplastic anemia. Study at large: Around 3.5 ug was the average amount of DNA from sorted CD4+ and CD8+ cells. CD4+ reads averaged roughly 11 million in healthy donors.

There are 15 residues in the CDR3. CDR1 and CDR2 from the germline V gene are SGHRS and YFSETQ. V was pared by 3 bases and J by 9 bases, with 8 bases of the junction left unmatched. Genomic DNA templated the TCR beta VDJ and CDR3 profiling. TCRdb re-called the reads through MiXCR, storing one row per CDR3 protein. Of about 130,000 distinct CDR3 sequences detected, around 48% appear once; the ten largest clones hold 2.5% to 3%. This rearrangement joins TRBV5-1 to TRBJ2-5, with TRBD2 matching 13 bases. The sequenced sample consisted of sorted CD4+, CD8+, or CD8+CD57+ T cells (not recorded which) from PBMCs. This receptor was obtained from a human donor in good health, serving as a control. The CDR3 DNA sequence: TGCGCCAGCAGCTCCGGACTAGCGGGGGATGCGGCCCAGTACTTC. Its protein product is CASSSGLAGDAAQYF.